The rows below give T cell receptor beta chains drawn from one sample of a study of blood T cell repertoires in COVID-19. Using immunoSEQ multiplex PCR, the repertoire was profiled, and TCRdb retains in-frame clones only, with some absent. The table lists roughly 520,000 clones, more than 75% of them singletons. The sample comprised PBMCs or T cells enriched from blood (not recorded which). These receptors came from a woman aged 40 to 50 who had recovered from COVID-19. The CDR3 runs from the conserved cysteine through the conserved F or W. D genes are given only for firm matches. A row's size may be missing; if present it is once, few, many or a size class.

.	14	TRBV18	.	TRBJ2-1	CASSPSGSPAEQFF	TGTGCCAGCTCACCATCAGGGTCCCCCGCAGAGCAGTTCTTC
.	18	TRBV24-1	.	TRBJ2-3	CATSGLVGGEGRTDTQYF	TGTGCCACCAGTGGTCTTGTTGGCGGAGAGGGAAGGACAGATACGCAGTATTTT
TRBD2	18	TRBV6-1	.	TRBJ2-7	CASSEEGSSSGRAYEQYF	TGTGCCAGCAGTGAAGAAGGGTCTTCTAGCGGGAGGGCCTACGAGCAGTACTTC
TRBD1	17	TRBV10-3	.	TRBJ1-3	CAISEDRGLSSGNTIYF	TGTGCCATCAGTGAGGACAGGGGGCTCAGCTCTGGAAACACCATATATTTT
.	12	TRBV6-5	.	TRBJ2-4	CASSPRVGIQYF	TGTGCCAGCAGCCCCAGGGTTGGCATTCAGTACTTC
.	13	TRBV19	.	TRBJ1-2	CASSIDTNYGYTF	TGTGCCAGTAGTATAGACACAAACTATGGCTACACCTTC
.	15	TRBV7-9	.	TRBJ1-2	CASSLWGVTNYGYTF	TGTGCCAGCAGCCTCTGGGGGGTCACTAACTATGGCTACACCTTC
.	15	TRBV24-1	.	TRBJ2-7	CATSDSGGPYYEQYF	TGTGCCACCAGTGATTCGGGGGGCCCTTACTACGAGCAGTACTTC
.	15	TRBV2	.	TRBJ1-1	CASSEGTGHLREAFF	TGTGCCAGCAGTGAAGGTACAGGGCATCTACGTGAAGCTTTCTTT
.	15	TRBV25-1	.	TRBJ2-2	CASSDHRQFSGELFF	TGTGCCAGCAGTGATCACCGACAGTTCTCCGGGGAGCTGTTTTTT
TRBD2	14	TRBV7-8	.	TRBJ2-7	CASSPAMVAGVSYF	TGTGCCAGCAGCCCTGCGATGGTAGCGGGAGTATCTTACTTC
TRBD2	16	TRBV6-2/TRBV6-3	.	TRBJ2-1	CASSYSSGRGYNEQFF	TGTGCCAGCAGTTACTCTAGCGGGAGAGGGTACAATGAGCAGTTCTTC
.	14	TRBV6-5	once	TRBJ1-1	CASSYSRGNTEAFF	TGTGCCAGCAGTTATTCAAGGGGGAACACTGAAGCTTTCTTT
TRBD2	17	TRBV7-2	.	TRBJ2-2	CASSYVPRSGRTGELFF	TGTGCCAGCAGCTATGTTCCCCGTAGCGGGAGAACCGGGGAGCTGTTTTTT
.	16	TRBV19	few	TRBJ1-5	CASSIESRDSNQPQHF	TGTGCCAGTAGTATAGAGTCCAGGGATAGCAATCAGCCCCAGCATTTT
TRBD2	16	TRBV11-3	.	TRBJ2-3	CASSLGGSGRTDTQYF	TGTGCCAGCAGCTTAGGCGGTAGCGGGAGAACAGATACGCAGTATTTT